Reported below is one TCR beta chain. Its antigen remains unidentified. These data are taken from a study of cytomegalovirus exposure and HLA in healthy donors. The donors were in the roughly 120-subject validation cohort, distinct from the roughly 700-subject first cohort. Study findings and constraints: The listing of some 170 TCR beta chains classed them as cytomegalovirus-associated.

Sequencing was performed with immunoSEQ multiplex PCR; in TCRdb, only in-frame clones are kept and a portion is missing. The sample includes about 240,000 clones, about 86% of them seen just once. The length of the CDR3 is 14 residues. Germline CDR1 MDHEN, CDR2 SYDVKM. V dropped 7 bases and J dropped 2 bases, with 15 bases sitting between them. Sequencing used PBMCs. This chain links TRBV28 with TRBJ2-7, with D possibly being TRBD2 (5 bases). The sequence came from a woman aged 25 to 39 in good health and CMV-seropositive. CDR3 sequence reads: CASTVVGATYEQYF. CDR3 DNA: TGTGCCAGCACGGTGGTGGGAGCCACCTACGAGCAGTACTTC.